This entry describes one T cell receptor (beta chain). This clone was counted a few times. This clone's antigen is unknown. No quality values exist for individual bases; no much larger clone is one base distant. The source of the sample is a study of T cell responses to AZD1222 COVID-19 vaccine (dated by TCRdb to the early 2020s). In terms of the full investigation: AZD1222 recipients given second doses at about 4 weeks or at about 12 weeks were pooled, since spike-specific TCR depth and breadth were not found to differ between the two schedules. A total of more than 230 trial participants underwent TCR sequencing, of whom approximately 200 had received two doses of AZD1222 and about 25 had received two doses of the MenACWY control vaccine. Enrollment into the trials was organized by age into subgroups of 18-55, 56-69 and 70-plus years, and those subgroups contained roughly 150, 30 and 60 TCR-sequenced participants, respectively.

What the time point label conveys for this sample: baseline before first vaccination. Samples from vaccinated people were obtained from the UK trials COV001 and COV002, which included a single-blind randomized controlled phase 2/3 trial of AZD1222 (ChAdOx1 nCoV-19) in healthy adults. For TCRbeta chain sequencing, PBMC samples from trial participants were taken at day 0 and at day 28 after the second dose. Paper-wide results and their limitations: The whole spike protein was spanned by vaccine-associated CD4 TCRs, and dominant responses were seen in regions 160-218 and 743-854. Most participants were white British and females outnumbered males, and the authors suggested that clonal diversity may have been underestimated. Spike-specific TCR breadth and depth rose significantly after two AZD1222 doses compared with day 0 and with MenACWY recipients. Because no day 14 peak-response samples were available, repertoires were characterized only after the peak T cell response. In the small 56-69-year group, the increase in depth fell short of significance, most likely because of low power. Epitopes outside the regions mutated in the B.1.351 and B.1.1.7 variants were reportedly recognized by nearly half of the unique spike-specific TCRs. Conclusions about previously exposed vaccinees are limited, since just six AZD1222 recipients were seropositive for SARS-CoV-2 at baseline.

The CDR3 regions of human TCRbeta chains were analyzed by immunosequencing. Processing in the source paper ran as follows. Repertoire TCRs were checked for matches against a reference library of SARS-CoV-2-specific TCRs that had been generated using the MIRA antigen-specificity platform. Breadth was defined as the fraction of unique TCRs that were SARS-CoV-2-associated, and depth was defined as the fraction of total T cells that were SARS-CoV-2-associated. Using the MIRA data, each spike-specific TCR was assigned both to the spike region to which the TCR was reactive and to a CD4 or CD8 class. Log10-transformed breadth and depth values were compared by one-way ANOVA with Sidak's multiple comparisons tests. In its TCRdb copy, this immuneACCESS table keeps in-frame sequences only and misses some clones. Where compared with another copy, unresolved V genes explain less than half of these, and the others have no known cause. V and J calls and clone size are as listed in that table; D and trimming were resolved from the DNA. Across this sample there are around 100,000 clones, with approximately 90% seen only once. The ten largest make up 1.8% of the sample.

The germline V gene yields SNHLY for CDR1 and FYNNEI for CDR2. The CDR3 covers 14 residues, taking in both the cysteine and the phenylalanine. Only the CDR3 region is kept as DNA, spanning 42 bases read in frame from base 1. At the junction V is shortened by 7 bases and J by 10 bases; bases outside the gene matches: 10. The source of this sequence is an adult in good health. The sample in question was peripheral blood, obtained on day 0 of AZD1222 vaccination. The chain is encoded by TRBV2 joined to TRBJ2-1; a stretch of 10 junction bases matches TRBD2. The CDR3 reads as follows: CASIGLAASGEQFF. The base sequence is TGTGCCAGCATTGGACTAGCGGCTTCAGGGGAGCAGTTCTTC.